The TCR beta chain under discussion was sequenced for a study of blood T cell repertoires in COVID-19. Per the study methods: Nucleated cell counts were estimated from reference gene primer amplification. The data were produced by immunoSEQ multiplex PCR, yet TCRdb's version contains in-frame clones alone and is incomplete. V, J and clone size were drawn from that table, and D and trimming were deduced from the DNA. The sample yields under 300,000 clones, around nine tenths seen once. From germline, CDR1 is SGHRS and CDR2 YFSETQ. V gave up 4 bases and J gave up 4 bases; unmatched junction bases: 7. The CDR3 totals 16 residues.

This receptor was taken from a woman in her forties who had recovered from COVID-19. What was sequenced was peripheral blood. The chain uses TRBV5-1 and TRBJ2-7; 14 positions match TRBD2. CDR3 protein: CASSTGTSGSTYEQYF. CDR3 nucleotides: TGCGCCAGCAGCACGGGGACTAGCGGGAGTACTTACGAGCAGTACTTC.